Here is one T cell receptor (beta chain) with its context. Antigen unknown. This sample is part of a study of T cell repertoires in cytomegalovirus infection. Study-wide context: CMV infection and matching HLA type were both indicated by public TCR beta signatures. Study-level findings and limits: Summed frequency of public TCR beta families distinguished CMV carriers with the relevant HLA. Across the ex vivo response, the dominant clonotypes were HLA-C-restricted CMV-specific TCR beta clonotypes.

This CDR3 region has 18 residues. Germline V lookup: CDR1 DFQATT, CDR2 SNEGSKA (reference sequence). J lost 3 bases, V lost 0 bases, and 13 bases had no gene match. From the reads, TCRdb called clonotypes with MiXCR, one entry per CDR3 protein. Seen here are 510,000 or so distinct CDR3 sequences, 26% observed once, and the top ten hold around 14%. The gene calls are TRBV20-1 and TRBJ2-3; 9 nucleotides match TRBD2. Sample: PBMCs. The sequence derives from a human donor in good health (CMV status not recorded). Some clones in this sample may be carry-over from other donors' samples. DNA for the CDR3: TGCAGTGCTAGAGATCGGCTAGCGGGGAGACCTCAAACAGATACGCAGTATTTT. Its protein is CSARDRLAGRPQTDTQYF.